This T cell receptor beta chain was profiled in a study of blood T cell repertoires in COVID-19. Study overall: Acute-phase and convalescent COVID-19 samples originated in the United States, Italy and Spain.

This CDR3 has 14 residues. Germline CDR1 and CDR2: SEHNR and FQNEAQ (reference sequence). V lost 5 bases to trimming and J lost 4 bases, with 14 bases between them. Sequencing used immunoSEQ multiplex PCR; TCRdb keeps in-frame clones, though not all of them. This table holds about 35,000 clones, around 87% found once. Sequencing was performed on peripheral blood. The genes are TRBV7-9 and TRBJ2-5; a weak D match, TRBD2 (6 bases). The receptor's source is a man older than 75 with active COVID-19. CDR3 nucleotides: TGTGCCAGCAGCCCCCGGGACTTCGGAGAGACCCAGTACTTC. Translated, it gives CASSPRDFGETQYF.